This T cell receptor (beta chain) came from a study of cytomegalovirus exposure and HLA in healthy donors (dated by TCRdb to the late 2010s). Context from the whole study: According to an earlier analysis of around 600 of the donors, 200 million or so T cells yielded some 110 million unique TCR beta sequences and approximately 300 Gb of sequence data. In a later genetic analysis, genome-wide SNP genotypes for 398 of the 666 donors were used, and that subset was treated as a discovery cohort. HLA typing covered class I and class II loci at four-digit resolution. Donor age, sex, ethnicity and CMV serostatus were compiled alongside the repertoire data. An early release that covered 640 HLA-typed donors contained about 300 gigabases of sequencing data and tens of millions of unique TCR sequences. Of the 350 to 450 genotyped donors, 81% were placed in the genetic ancestry cluster associated with self-reported Caucasian donors. The later analysis used no new phenotypic data to find candidate immune exposures, relying instead on TCR beta sequences and their occurrence across donors. Every repertoire in the discovery cohort had been generated on one and the same sequencing platform. Across some 400 genotyped donors of the cohort, an average of roughly 230,000 unique TCR beta nucleotide sequences per donor were sequenced, and 15% to 20% of those sequences were non-productive. Using immunosequencing, the study profiled T cell repertoires from 500 to 800 subjects and related those repertoires to cytomegalovirus serostatus. High-throughput TCR immunosequencing, statistical association of individual TCRs with disease status, and machine learning were combined to predict cytomegalovirus infection status. The study aimed to test whether cataloging public T cell receptors could reveal signatures of past pathogen exposure. An earlier analysis of a few hundred of the donors applied high-throughput TCR beta sequencing to assess whether each TCR beta V gene segment acted as functional or pseudogenic. The number of typed donors differed by locus: roughly 620-630 for A, B, C, DRB1 and DQB1; 522 for DQA1; 606 for DPA1; and approximately 450 for DPB1. Four or five DR-DQ haplotypes were handled as single units for association and clustering because linkage in the cohort was strong. Along with the approximately 620-subject first cohort, a separate validation cohort of around 110 different subjects was used. To study patterns of TCR occurrence, a later analysis re-analyzed previously published TCR beta repertoires from 650 to 750 donors and added high-resolution HLA genotyping. What the authors observed across the whole study: According to the authors, the approach could potentially be generalized to other disease states and immunological phenotypes. Because some donors lacked HLA typing at each locus, the association tests relied only on the typed subset. Cytomegalovirus status was reported to be diagnosed by the classifier with high specificity and sensitivity in both the original and validation cohorts. According to a later analysis, parvovirus B19, influenza, CMV and Epstein-Barr virus appeared linked to several top co-occurrence clusters. While some public TCRs were present in many individuals, most TCR sequences turned up only very rarely across donors. Because counts were too low, fewer than 20 rarely observed V segments, including chromosome 9 orphons, were excluded from the earlier analysis of some 590 of the donors. Compared with equally common non-associated chains, HLA-associated TCR beta chains in a later analysis were more clonally expanded and had lower generation probabilities. A later genetic analysis associated a missense DCLRE1C variant with V-gene and J-gene trimming of TCR beta chains, and an independent cohort replicated the association. According to a later analysis, most CMV-associated TCR beta chains appeared to be HLA-restricted, and the HLA associations seemed to be driven largely by CMV exposure. In an earlier analysis of some 550 of the donors, most TCR beta V segments were observed in productive rearrangements about 90% or about 30% of the time, broadly matching IMGT annotations. In this cohort, only TCR beta chains were sequenced, and detectable features were limited by the absence of alpha or paired-chain data. Presence/absence analyses assumed roughly uniform sequencing depth across donors, an assumption that may not hold. A later genetic analysis reported fewer N-insertions in productive TCRs among donors in an Asian-associated ancestry cluster than the roughly 650-donor mean. The sequencing pipeline was judged likely to have produced a cluster of highly shared sequence variants as a technical artifact. In vitro tests confirmed that three of the cytomegalovirus-associated TCR beta chains recognize cytomegalovirus antigens. A further reported finding was that TCR beta sequences accurately predicted the HLA-A and HLA-B alleles for most subjects in the first cohort. For the cohort, immune exposure information was limited to CMV serostatus. At a false discovery rate of 0.05, a later analysis linked 16,000 or so TCR beta sequences to specific HLA alleles. The study listed 170 or so TCR beta chains as associated with cytomegalovirus. Assigning TCR associations to individual alleles was difficult when HLA alleles, especially DR and DQ, strongly co-occurred. Linkage disequilibrium might explain the correlated functional status among segregating V segments, but an unknown experimental factor could not be ruled out. According to a later analysis, TCR association rates differed among HLA loci, with DRB1 alleles showing the most associated TCRs and HLA-C alleles showing the fewest.

Library creation used the immunoSEQ multiplex PCR assay. For the multiplex PCR, a mixture combining 60 forward primers for TCR Vbeta segments and 13 reverse primers for TCR Jbeta segments was used. Amplification of the CDR3 region of rearranged TCR beta genes was performed with a multiplex PCR assay on genomic DNA. Amplified TCR beta libraries were sequenced as 87-base-pair reads on the Illumina HiSeq System. The study's own analysis went as follows. A later analysis counted some 74 million unique TCR beta chains across the 666 repertoires, and around 9.9 million of these chains were shared by at least two donors. Raw reads were error-corrected and collapsed into unique sequences by a nearest-neighbor algorithm in which closely related sequences were merged to remove PCR and sequencing errors. Alignment of CDR3 sequences to IMGT reference sequences was used to assign V, D and J gene segments. Each retained sequence needed at least a six-nucleotide match to both a V gene segment and a J gene segment. A rearrangement counted as productive if the CDR3 had no stop codons and remained in frame with V and J, and every other rearrangement counted as non-productive. Following IMGT convention, CDR3 was defined as the stretch from the second conserved V-encoded cysteine to the conserved J-encoded phenylalanine. The earlier analysis of a few hundred of the donors excluded sequences that lacked an unambiguous match to a single V gene segment. An earlier analysis of a few hundred of the donors called V segments functional above 56.7% productive rearrangements and segregating when the between-donor standard deviation exceeded 5%. A statistical classification framework was built for diagnosing cytomegalovirus status from the catalog of TCR beta chain sequences. In a later analysis, V and J genes were assigned by comparing TCR nucleotide sequences against IMGT/GENE-DB human TR gene sequences. The TCRdist pipeline was used in a later analysis to assign CDR3 sequences and most-parsimonious VDJ recombination scenarios. In a later analysis, each TCR beta chain was defined by its CDR3 amino acid sequence together with its V-gene family, and reads lacking a unique V-gene family were excluded. A later analysis removed 592 highly shared, low-generation-probability nucleotide sequences to deal with suspected cross-contamination and a sequencing artifact. For each public chain, a later analysis derived a clonal expansion index from normalized ranks of inferred template counts within each repertoire. Generation probabilities in a later analysis came from a VDJ recombination model fitted to out-of-frame rearrangements, and those results were checked against IGoR. Hypergeometric tests were used in a later analysis to score TCR-TCR, TCR-HLA and TCR-CMV co-occurrence, with a repertoire-size bias correction applied to the TCR pairs. False discovery rates were estimated in a later analysis by permuting HLA or CMV assignments 20 times. In a later analysis, co-occurring TCRs were grouped using DBSCAN, with TCRdist sequence similarity added in when clustering inside HLA-allele-positive subsets. Co-occurrence clustering excluded repertoires with fewer than 30,000 or more than 120,000 public chains, plus five with anomalous nucleotide sharing. The table comes from immuneACCESS by way of TCRdb, which keeps in-frame sequences with V and J called. Part of the clones is missing from these tables; in studies checked, under half for an unresolved V gene and the rest for unknown reasons. The DNA gave D and trimming, while V, J and clone size come from that table. The sample includes over 110,000 clones, with around 78% observed a single time. The ten largest account for approximately 5.6% of the sample.

The cohort comprised 710 or so healthy bone marrow donors. All cohort members were sampled while nominally healthy, although unrecorded immune exposures were likely present. The donor was CMV seropositive and belonged to the group of about 290 seropositive cohort members. A peripheral blood sample was collected from each donor, and TCR beta sequencing was performed on peripheral blood mononuclear cells. Genomic DNA extraction from the blood cell samples was performed with the Qiagen DNeasy Blood Extraction Kit. In the case of this clone: It has no known antigen specificity. The input lacks base qualities; no much larger clone sits a single base away.

Sequencing was done on a sample of PBMCs. The TCR originated in a woman in her thirties or forties in good health and CMV-seropositive.

The DNA sequence is given as TGTGCCAGCAGAACAACCAGGGGTCCAAACTCTGGGGCCAACGTCCTGACTTTC. Its protein product is CASRTTRGPNSGANVLTF. Rearrangement joined TRBV5-8 to TRBJ2-6; perhaps TRBD1 is the D gene, with 6 bases matching. Including cysteine and phenylalanine, the CDR3 has 18 amino acids. The sequence is cut down to CDR3 DNA, 54 bases in frame from base 1. The V end loses 5 bases and the J end loses 0 bases, and a stretch of 18 bases separates them. From a lookup of the germline V gene, CDR1 and CDR2 are SGHTS and YDEGEE.